The present entry profiles one TCR beta chain with its context. Its antigen is as yet unknown. Libraries were prepared by immunoSEQ multiplex PCR; TCRdb keeps only in-frame clonotypes and omits some of them. In the table there are approximately 1.4 million clones, 95% to 99% of which are singletons. Trimming shortened V by 4 bases and J by 4 bases, and 11 bases separated the two germline ends. The CDR3 runs to 13 residues. The germline V gene encodes CDR1 KGHSH and CDR2 LQKENI. The data originate from a study of shared clonotypes between healthy human individuals. Study outcomes and limitations: Four donors had around 5.2% of their naive CD4 clonotypes in common. Investigators collected only blood, and repertoires in tissues likely differ.

J is TRBJ2-7 and V is TRBV18; D might be TRBD2 (5 bases). This TCR was sampled from a young man in good health. The specimen sequenced was naive CD4+ T cells sorted from blood. The subset here: CD45RA+ positively selected. The CDR3 is CASSRGRGYEQYF. The CDR3 DNA reads TGTGCCAGCTCACGAGGGAGAGGATACGAGCAGTACTTC.